Listed below are T cell receptor beta chains from one sample, sequenced in a study of shared clonotypes between healthy human individuals. Produced via immunoSEQ multiplex PCR; TCRdb's table is partial and in-frame only. The sample lists roughly 2 million clones, 90% to 97% occurring once. Sequencing used naive CD4+ T cells sorted from blood. The receptors were gathered from a man aged 18 to 35 in good health. Both conserved end residues are part of each CDR3. The order of the fields is D gene, clone size, J gene, V gene, CDR3 DNA, CDR3 protein. D genes are given only for firm matches. Expanded clones are given a class, and other clones once, few, many or no size at all.

>TRBD1|-|TRBJ2-5|TRBV7-2
TGTGCCAGCAGACCTCGGGACAGGGGCCCCAGGGAGACCCAGTACTTC
CASRPRDRGPRETQYF
>-|-|TRBJ1-5|TRBV2
TGTGCCAGCAGTGAAGCGGGGGCTCAGCCCCAGCATTTT
CASSEAGAQPQHF
>-|-|TRBJ1-1|TRBV7-2
TGTGCCAGCAGTCGACAATTTTTGAACAGTGCGAACACTGAAGCTTTCTTT
CASSRQFLNSANTEAFF
>-|-|TRBJ1-2|TRBV6-5
TGTGCCAGCAGTTACGATCAGGCCCTGGGAGGCTACACCTTC
CASSYDQALGGYTF
>-|-|TRBJ2-3|TRBV10-3
TGTGCCATCAGTGAGGGCCTAGCAGGAGATACGCAGTATTTT
CAISEGLAGDTQYF
>-|-|TRBJ2-3|TRBV5-6
TGTGCCAGCAGCGCGGACAAGGTTTTGACAGATACGCAGTATTTT
CASSADKVLTDTQYF
>-|-|TRBJ1-1|TRBV5-5
TGTGCCAGCAGCTTGGATGGCAGGGCGGATACTGAAGCTTTCTTT
CASSLDGRADTEAFF
>TRBD1|once|TRBJ1-5|TRBV2
TGTGCCAGCAGCGGACAGGGGGTTTCGGGTAATCAGCCCCAGCATTTT
CASSGQGVSGNQPQHF
>-|-|TRBJ1-1|TRBV18
TGTGCCAGCTCACTGGGGGTGGGGGCGAACACTGAAGCTTTCTTT
CASSLGVGANTEAFF
>-|-|TRBJ2-1|TRBV6-1
TGTGCCAGCAGGGAAGGACAGCCCGGGACTGCTCCCTCCTACAATGAGCAGTTCTTC
CASREGQPGTAPSYNEQFF
>-|-|TRBJ1-2|TRBV2
TGTGCCAGCAGTGATCGTTGGGGCTACACCTTC
CASSDRWGYTF
>-|-|TRBJ2-3|TRBV2
TGTGCCAGCAGCGGGAGAGTTATCACAGATACGCAGTATTTT
CASSGRVITDTQYF
>-|-|TRBJ1-3|TRBV18
TGTGCCAGCTCCGGCGTCGGTTCCGGAAACACCATATATTTT
CASSGVGSGNTIYF
>-|-|TRBJ2-3|TRBV6-5
TGTGCCAGCAGTAGACACGGACGGACAGATACGCAGTATTTT
CASSRHGRTDTQYF
>-|-|TRBJ1-5|TRBV18
TGTGCCAGCTCACCACCGGTAGGGGCCAGCAATCAGCCCCAGCATTTT
CASSPPVGASNQPQHF
>TRBD1|-|TRBJ1-4|TRBV5-1
TGCGCCAGCAGCTATACAGGGGATGAAAAACTGTTTTTT
CASSYTGDEKLFF
>TRBD1|-|TRBJ2-5|TRBV7-7
TGTGCTAGCAGCCTCGGGACAGTGGAGACCCAGTACTTC
CASSLGTVETQYF
>-|-|TRBJ1-4|TRBV13
TGTGCCAGCAGCCTTGTTGGGCAAGGCGAAAAACTGTTTTTT
CASSLVGQGEKLFF
>-|once|TRBJ2-5|TRBV5-1
TGCGCCAGCAGCTTGGCGACAAGTCACCAAGAGACCCAGTACTTC
CASSLATSHQETQYF
>TRBD1|-|TRBJ2-7|TRBV19
TGTGCCAGTAGTATAGTATTCGGACAGGGGGCCTACGAGCAGTACTTC
CASSIVFGQGAYEQYF
>-|-|TRBJ1-3|TRBV11-2
TGTGCCAGCAGCTTAGAGTCTTCTGGAAACACCATATATTTT
CASSLESSGNTIYF
>-|-|TRBJ2-2|TRBV18
TGTGCCAGCTCCCAGACAGCGACCGGAACCGGGGAGCTGTTTTTT
CASSQTATGTGELFF
>-|-|TRBJ1-6|TRBV6-6
TGTGCCAGCAGTTACTCGAACTGGAATAATTCACCCCTCCACTTT
CASSYSNWNNSPLHF
>-|-|TRBJ2-5|TRBV15
TGTGCCACCAGCAGAGAGGGGACTGACCAAGAGACCCAGTACTTC
CATSREGTDQETQYF
>TRBD1|once|TRBJ2-2|TRBV5-1
TGCGCCAGCAGCCTGAGACAGGGGACCGGGGAGCTGTTTTTT
CASSLRQGTGELFF
>-|-|TRBJ2-7|TRBV28
TGTGCCAGCAGTTTGCTCGGTCCCTACGAGCAGTACTTC
CASSLLGPYEQYF
>TRBD1|-|TRBJ1-5|TRBV5-1
TGCGCCAGCAGCATGGACAGGGGCGGTCAGCCCCAGCATTTT
CASSMDRGGQPQHF
>-|-|TRBJ2-3|TRBV28
TGTGCCAGCAGAAAACCCCCCACAGATACGCAGTATTTT
CASRKPPTDTQYF
>-|-|TRBJ2-5|TRBV6-6
TGTGCCAGCAGTCGCCGAAACCAAGAGACCCAGTACTTC
CASSRRNQETQYF